This entry lists 15 T cell receptor beta chains sequenced from one sample in a study of identical twins. Each CDR3 protein is one row after TCRdb ran MiXCR on the 5' RACE reads. This table has around 670,000 distinct CDR3 sequences, around 6.1% appearing once. Sequenced: naive T cells sorted from blood. These receptors were obtained from a man aged 18 to 30 in good health.

This clonotype occurred a few times. The gene calls are TRBV12-3 or TRBV12-4 and TRBJ2-2, with TRBD1 identical over 8 bases. Unmatched junction bases numbered 4, after V lost 9 bases and J lost 7 bases. This CDR3 is 12 amino acids long. The CDR3 nucleotides read TGTGCCAGTCAGGGGGCGGGCGGGGAGCTGTTTTTT. This gives the protein CASQGAGGELFF.

The V gene is TRBV20-1, the J gene TRBJ2-7, with TRBD2 identical over 8 bases. The junction had 9 bases not matched to a gene; V was cut back by 4 bases and J by 4 bases. The length of the CDR3 is 14 residues. Germline CDR1 reads DFQATT; CDR2 reads SNEGSKA (reference sequence). The CDR3 region is CSATNKREPYEQYF. CDR3 sequence (DNA): TGCAGTGCTACGAATAAGCGGGAGCCGTACGAGCAGTACTTC.

This clonotype was seen only a few times. The genes are TRBV7-2 and TRBJ2-1; 11 nucleotides match TRBD2. There are 16 residues in the CDR3. Germline-derived CDR1 and CDR2 are SGHTA and FQGNSA. J lost 6 bases, V lost 5 bases, and 9 bases had no gene match. CDR3 nucleotides: TGTGCCAGCAGCCCGGCTAGCGGGAGGAATTTCAATGAGCAGTTCTTC. Translated, it gives CASSPASGRNFNEQFF.

This clonotype was seen at least ten times. V gene TRBV20-1 combines with J gene TRBJ2-1; the D gene is possibly TRBD2 (6 bases). V dropped 0 bases and J dropped 3 bases, with 18 bases sitting between them. CDR3 length equals 17 residues. CDR1 and CDR2 from the germline V gene are DFQATT and SNEGSKA (reference sequence). The chain's CDR3 is CSAREEGRRLSYNEQFF. The CDR3 DNA sequence: TGCAGTGCTAGAGAGGAGGGTAGGAGACTGAGCTACAATGAGCAGTTCTTC.

This clonotype was picked up many times. V gene TRBV12-3 or TRBV12-4 combines with J gene TRBJ1-3; D is unclear. V was cut by 1 base and J by 3 bases, with 7 bases left in between. CDR3 length equals 14 residues. The CDR3 bases are TGTGCCAGCAGTTTAGGGGATGGTGGAAACACCATATATTTT. Translation gives CASSLGDGGNTIYF.

This clonotype has ten or more counts. The genes are TRBV6-5 and TRBJ2-7; 7 bases fit TRBD2. In germline, CDR1 is MNHEY, CDR2 SVGAGI. The trim removed 7 bases at V and 4 bases at J, leaving 4 bases unmatched. There are 12 residues in the CDR3. DNA of the CDR3: TGTGCCAGCACTGGGGAGGGTTACGAGCAGTACTTC. It codes for CASTGEGYEQYF.

This clonotype was counted ten times or more. The genes are TRBV15 and TRBJ1-1; no clear D gene. V lost 4 bases and J lost 5, with 11 bases in between. The CDR3 covers 13 residues. Germline assignment: CDR1 LNHNV and CDR2 YYDKDF (reference sequence). CDR3 coding DNA: TGTGCCACCAGCACACGGACTGGAACTGAAGCTTTCTTT. Its protein product is CATSTRTGTEAFF.

This chain uses TRBV5-1 with TRBJ2-1, with D perhaps being TRBD1 or TRBD2 (6 bases each). Germline values: CDR1 SGHRS, CDR2 YFSETQ. The CDR3 is 16 residues long. V lost 2 bases to trimming and J lost 0 bases, with 12 bases between them. CDR3 coding DNA: TGCGCCAGCAGCTTCTCTGGGGGGCCCTCCTACAATGAGCAGTTCTTC. Protein product: CASSFSGGPSYNEQFF.

The chain combines TRBV5-4 with TRBJ2-7, with D perhaps matching TRBD1 (6 bases). In germline, CDR1 is SGHNT, CDR2 YYREEE (reference sequence). The CDR3 totals 15 residues. Trimming cost V 1 base and J 0 bases, with 11 bases left between them. CDR3 sequence reads: CASSLRDTCSYEQYF. CDR3 nucleotide sequence: TGTGCCAGCAGCTTGCGGGACACTTGCTCCTACGAGCAGTACTTC.

This clonotype was found many times. This chain links TRBV20-1 with TRBJ2-1; 8 nucleotides agree with TRBD2. V lost 6 bases and J lost 2; bases outside the gene matches: 6. CDR1 is DFQATT and CDR2 is SNEGSKA in the germline V gene (reference sequence). This CDR3 spans 14 amino acids. The CDR3, as DNA: TGCAGTGCGACAACTAGCGGAGCCTACAATGAGCAGTTCTTC. Encoded protein: CSATTSGAYNEQFF.

This clonotype was counted at least ten times. The rearrangement links TRBV25-1 to TRBJ2-3; the match to TRBD1 covers 7 bases. Germline lookup yields CDR1 MGHDK and CDR2 SYGVNS. V lost 6 bases to trimming and J lost 0 bases; unmatched junction nucleotides: 6. The CDR3 length is 15 residues. The CDR3 reads CASRPRDSSTDTQYF. CDR3 nucleotide sequence: TGTGCCAGCAGGCCCCGGGACAGCAGCACAGATACGCAGTATTTT.

This clonotype was recorded many times. This chain uses TRBV11-2 with TRBJ2-1; TRBD2 matches 12 bases. Germline trimming cut 5 bases from V and 0 bases from J; bases unmatched to any gene: 11. The CDR3 has 19 residues. Per germline, CDR1 SGHAT and CDR2 FQNNGV. In nucleotides, the CDR3 is TGTGCCAGCAGCCCTCCGGGACTAGCGGGCGGGAGCTCCTACAATGAGCAGTTCTTC. Encoded protein: CASSPPGLAGGSSYNEQFF.

The J gene is TRBJ2-1, the V gene TRBV29-1; TRBD2 agrees at 8 bases. The junction had 10 bases not matched to a gene; V was cut back by 0 bases and J by 6 bases. In germline, CDR1 is SQVTM, CDR2 ANQGSEA. The CDR3 contains 16 residues. This chain's CDR3 is CSVEDQGGRSANEQFF. The CDR3 DNA reads as TGCAGCGTTGAAGATCAGGGCGGGAGGTCCGCCAATGAGCAGTTCTTC.

This clonotype was observed many times. The J gene is TRBJ2-1, the V gene TRBV30; TRBD2 matches at 9 bases. Per germline, CDR1 GTSNPN and CDR2 SVGIG (reference sequence). V was pared by 0 bases and J by 16 bases, with 10 bases of the junction left unmatched. The CDR3 covers 13 residues. The CDR3 nucleotides read TGTGCCTGGAGTGTAGGGAGGCGGGAGGGCCAATTCTTC. Translated: CAWSVGRREGQFF.

CDR3 residues: CATSRDQGEYYEQYF. The CDR3 coding sequence is TGTGCCACCAGCAGAGATCAGGGGGAGTACTACGAGCAGTACTTC. The genes are TRBV15 and TRBJ2-7, with 7 nucleotides matching TRBD1. Germline V gene lookup returns CDR1 LNHNV and CDR2 YYDKDF (reference sequence). V shed 0 bases and J 3 bases; nucleotides not matched to a gene: 5. CDR3 length: 15 residues.